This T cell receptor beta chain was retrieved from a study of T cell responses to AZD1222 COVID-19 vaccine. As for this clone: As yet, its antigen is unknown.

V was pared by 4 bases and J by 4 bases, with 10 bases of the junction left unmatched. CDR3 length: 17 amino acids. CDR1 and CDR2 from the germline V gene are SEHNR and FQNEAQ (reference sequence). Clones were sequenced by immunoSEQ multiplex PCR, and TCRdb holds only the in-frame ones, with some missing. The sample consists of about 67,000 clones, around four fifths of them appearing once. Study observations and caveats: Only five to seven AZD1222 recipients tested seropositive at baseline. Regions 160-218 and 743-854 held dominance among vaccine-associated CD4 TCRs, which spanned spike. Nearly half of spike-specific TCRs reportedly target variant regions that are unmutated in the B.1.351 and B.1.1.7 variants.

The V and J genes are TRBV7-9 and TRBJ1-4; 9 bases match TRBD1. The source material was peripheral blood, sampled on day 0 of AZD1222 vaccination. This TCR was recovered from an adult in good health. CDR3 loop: CASSSRGQGQSNEKLFF. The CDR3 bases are TGTGCCAGCAGCTCCCGGGGACAGGGCCAAAGTAATGAAAAACTGTTTTTT.